This T cell receptor (beta chain) was identified in a study of blood T cells in healthy people across ages. Overall study context: With template switching, about one barcoded beta molecule was captured per two T cells.

CDR1 is LGHNA and CDR2 is YNFKEQ in the germline V gene. Trimming pared 4 bases from V and 5 bases from J, leaving 17 bases between. This CDR3 is 15 amino acids long. Whenever a sample was processed, at least 7 million PBMCs were isolated. With a J-beta primer mix and a sample-barcoded 5' primer, a second PCR ran about 6 to 11 cycles. TCRdb re-analysed the 5' RACE reads in MiXCR, keeping a single row per CDR3 protein. The data show approximately 600,000 distinct CDR3 sequences, with roughly 58% seen just once and 30% to 40% held by the top ten. The table lists this clonotype with a few counts. The clonotype comes from a man aged 60 to 69 in good health. This chain uses TRBV4-2 with TRBJ2-5; possibly TRBD1 or TRBD2 for D (6 bases each). The specimen sequenced was blood. This CDR3 reads CASSPTSGAGETQYF. The CDR3 DNA sequence: TGTGCCAGCAGCCCTACGTCGGGGGCCGGGGAGACCCAGTACTTC.